This T cell receptor beta chain was identified in a study of cytomegalovirus exposure and HLA in healthy donors. Broader study findings: Most of the TCR beta V segments (in an earlier analysis) were productive either about 87% or about 30% of the time. In vitro confirmation showed a few CMV-associated chains to be CMV antigen specific. When analyzed later, a missense DCLRE1C variant was found to be linked to TCR beta V- and J-gene trimming.

V lost 4 bases, J lost 4 bases, and 10 bases stayed unmatched. Germline CDR1 reads SGHRS; CDR2 reads YFSETQ. The length of the CDR3 is 16 residues. On this clone itself: Its antigen is currently unknown.

Amplification used 60 Vbeta primers and 13 Jbeta primers. The method was immunoSEQ multiplex PCR; TCRdb's version includes in-frame clones alone and lacks a portion of them. This sample has around 100,000 clones, with approximately 70% found just once. The sequence was obtained from a man aged 25-40 years in good health and CMV-seronegative. The genes are TRBV5-1 and TRBJ1-2; the match to TRBD1 covers 10 bases. The sample consisted of PBMCs. CDR3 in amino acids: CASSITGTGDSYGYTF. The CDR3 DNA reads as TGCGCCAGCAGCATAACCGGGACAGGGGATTCCTATGGCTACACCTTC.